This T cell receptor (beta chain) was sequenced in a study of metastatic and nonmetastatic thyroid tumors. The wider study: Repertoires were compared across blood and tumor or nodule tissue from malignant and benign thyroid patients.

The CDR3 sequence is 12 residues long. Trimming cost V 5 bases and J 0 bases, with 7 bases left between them. The germline V gene has CDR1 DFQATT and CDR2 SNEGSKA (reference sequence). Original processing notes: What underpinned the distant-metastasis classifier for papillary thyroid cancer was the set of CDR3 differences across clinicopathological groups. TCRdb re-called the PCR reads through MiXCR. TCRdb, rather than the study authors, made the V and J calls. The sample contains under 8,000 clones, roughly 27% of which appear only once. Study results and caveats: Malignant thyroid tumors reportedly had TCR beta diversity that was significantly higher than in benign nodules, in blood and tumor.

Patients underwent thyroid surgery, and none had received any treatment before it. Of note for this clone: The antigen remains undetermined.

The V call is TRBV20-1, the J call TRBJ1-2; D call uncertain. Material for sequencing was adjacent normal tissue. The TCR comes from a male donor with papillary thyroid cancer or a benign thyroid nodule (not recorded which). Some clones in this sample may be carry-over from other donors' samples. This CDR3 reads CSAWASNYGYTF. The CDR3, as DNA: TGCAGTGCTTGGGCATCTAACTATGGCTACACCTTC.